This TCR beta chain comes out of a study of cytomegalovirus exposure and HLA in healthy donors. Of note for this clone: The antigen is not known.

Broader study findings: Earlier analysis found most TCR beta V segments productive about 90% or about 30% of the time.

In the PCR, 60 Vbeta and 13 Jbeta primers were used. Assay: immunoSEQ multiplex PCR; the TCRdb copy retains only in-frame clones and omits some. The repertoire holds about 110,000 clones, with 73% as singletons. Losses at the gene ends were 8 bases for V and 0 bases for J; bases not matched to a gene: 10. The CDR3 contains 16 residues. Germline loops: CDR1 LNHDA, CDR2 SQIVND (reference sequence). Sample: PBMCs. This TCR derives from a man aged 30 to 45 in good health and CMV-seronegative. The chain recombines TRBV19 with TRBJ2-3; 8 bases are shared with TRBD2. CDR3 bases: TGTGCCAGTCGCGGGGGGTCGGGGGCCAGCACAGATACGCAGTATTTT. Translated: CASRGGSGASTDTQYF.